The rows below give T cell receptor beta chains drawn from one sample of a study of early stage breast cancer tumors. Assay: immunoSEQ multiplex PCR; the TCRdb copy retains only in-frame clones and omits some. The sample yields 55,000 to 70,000 clones, less than 90% seen once. Sequenced: blood. These receptors all stem from a person aged 40 to 49 with breast cancer. Both conserved end residues are part of each CDR3. D genes are given only for firm matches. Clone size is stated in some rows and not others, as once, few, many or a class when expanded.

>TRBD1|TRBV7-9|TRBJ2-3|NA|16
TGTGCCAGCAGCTCCGGGACAGGGATAATTGGAGATACGCAGTATTTT
CASSSGTGIIGDTQYF
>TRBD2|TRBV11-2|TRBJ2-7|NA|15
TGTGCCAGCAGCTTAGGACTAGCGGGAGGATACGAGCAGTACTTC
CASSLGLAGGYEQYF
>NA|TRBV7-8|TRBJ2-5|few|11
TGTGCCAGCAGCCCACAAGAGACCCAGTACTTC
CASSPQETQYF
>NA|TRBV7-9|TRBJ1-3|NA|15
TGTGCCAGCAGCTTCCGAGGTCGGGATGGAAACACCATATATTTT
CASSFRGRDGNTIYF
>NA|TRBV10-3|TRBJ1-5|NA|13
TGTGCCATCAGTGGTAATAGCAATCAGCCCCAGCATTTT
CAISGNSNQPQHF
>NA|TRBV28|TRBJ1-5|NA|16
TGTGCCAGCAGCCCTGCCGTCCAGGGGAGCAATCAGCCCCAGCATTTT
CASSPAVQGSNQPQHF
>TRBD1|TRBV28|TRBJ2-7|NA|14
TGTGCCAGCAGTTCCCCGGACAGGGGGCGCGAGCAGTACTTC
CASSSPDRGREQYF
>NA|TRBV5-4|TRBJ1-2|NA|15
TGTGCCAGCAGCTTGCGGCGGGGAGCCAACTATGGCTACACCTTC
CASSLRRGANYGYTF
>NA|TRBV7-8|TRBJ2-7|NA|13
TGTGCCAGCAGCTTAGGGACAGTGTACGAGCAGTACTTC
CASSLGTVYEQYF
>NA|TRBV19|TRBJ2-1|NA|13
TGTGCCAGTAGGGAAGGAAGGGTCAATGAGCAGTTCTTC
CASREGRVNEQFF
>NA|TRBV29-1|TRBJ2-7|NA|12
TGCAGCGTTGAAGATCTGGACTACGAGCAGTACTTC
CSVEDLDYEQYF
>NA|TRBV6-5|TRBJ2-1|NA|13
TGTGCCACTAAGCGGAGCTCCTACAATGAGCAGTTCTTC
CATKRSSYNEQFF
>NA|TRBV9|TRBJ1-3|NA|12
TGTGCCAGCAGCGTAGGGGGGGACACCATATATTTT
CASSVGGDTIYF
>TRBD2|TRBV27|TRBJ2-1|few|14
TGTGCCAGCAGTTTAGAGAGCGGGAGGAATGAGCAGTTCTTC
CASSLESGRNEQFF
>NA|TRBV28|TRBJ2-1|NA|19
TGTGCCAGCAGCCACACTCCACCCGGGACAACGAGCTCCTACAATGAGCAGTTCTTC
CASSHTPPGTTSSYNEQFF
>TRBD1|TRBV27|TRBJ2-6|few|17
TGTGCCAGCAGGGGGACAGGGGGCGCGGCCGGGGCCAACGTCCTGACTTTC
CASRGTGGAAGANVLTF
>TRBD2|TRBV5-1|TRBJ2-3|once|16
TGCGCCAGCACTAAAATTACTAGCGGGAGAACAGATACGCAGTATTTT
CASTKITSGRTDTQYF
>NA|TRBV4-1|TRBJ1-2|NA|14
TGCGCCAGCAGCAAGACATCCGAGGGATATGGCTACACCTTC
CASSKTSEGYGYTF
>TRBD2|TRBV5-8|TRBJ2-7|NA|15
TGTGCCAGCAGCTTACTAGCGGGAGGGCCTCACGAGCAGTACTTC
CASSLLAGGPHEQYF
>TRBD2|TRBV10-3|TRBJ2-7|NA|16
TGTGCCATCAGTGACAAGGAAGGGACTAGCGGGTACGAGCAGTACTTC
CAISDKEGTSGYEQYF
>TRBD1|TRBV2|TRBJ1-2|NA|16
TGTGCCAGCAGTCAACAACGGACAGGTCAAGCTCGTGGCTACACCTTC
CASSQQRTGQARGYTF
>NA|TRBV28|TRBJ2-5|NA|13
TGTGCCAGCAGGGGTTCTGCGCAAGAGACCCAGTACTTC
CASRGSAQETQYF
>NA|TRBV28|TRBJ2-7|few|12
TGTGCCAGCCGGAAGGCAGCGAGGGAGCAGTACTTC
CASRKAAREQYF
>NA|TRBV14|TRBJ2-1|NA|14
TGTGCCAGCAGCGTAGGGTTCTCCTACAATGAGCAGTTCTTC
CASSVGFSYNEQFF
>NA|TRBV5-4|TRBJ2-5|NA|16
TGTGCCAGCAGCTTGGGGGGGACAACCGGACAAGAGACCCAGTACTTC
CASSLGGTTGQETQYF
>NA|TRBV5-5|TRBJ2-1|medium-sized|11
TGTGCCAGCAGCGTTGAGCAGAGTAAGTTCTTC
CASSVEQSKFF
>NA|TRBV18|TRBJ1-2|NA|15
TGTGCCAGCTCACCTTTGACGGGGGCTAACTATGGCTACACCTTC
CASSPLTGANYGYTF
>NA|TRBV9|TRBJ2-5|once|14
TGTGCCAGCAGCGTGAGCGAGTACCAAGAGACCCAGTACTTC
CASSVSEYQETQYF
>NA|TRBV29-1|TRBJ2-2|NA|14
TGCAGCGTTGGGTTCGCAGGGTTAACCGGGGAGCTGTTTTTT
CSVGFAGLTGELFF
>NA|TRBV11-2|TRBJ1-1|NA|15
TGTGCCAGCAGCTTGTCTGGCCGCATGAACACTGAAGCTTTCTTT
CASSLSGRMNTEAFF
>TRBD2|TRBV9|TRBJ2-2|NA|16
TGTGCCAGCAGCGTAGGCGGGGGGGCGACACCCGGGGAGCTGTTTTTT
CASSVGGGATPGELFF
>NA|TRBV6-1|TRBJ2-4|NA|12
TGTGCCAGCAGTGAAAGGAGGGACATTCAGTACTTC
CASSERRDIQYF
>TRBD2|TRBV19|TRBJ2-7|few|13
TGTGCCAGTAGCTCTAGCGGGAGGTACGAGCAGTACTTC
CASSSSGRYEQYF
>TRBD2|TRBV28|TRBJ2-3|NA|14
TGTGCCAGCAGTTTAGGGACTAGTACAGATACGCAGTATTTT
CASSLGTSTDTQYF
>TRBD1|TRBV5-6|TRBJ1-2|NA|15
TGTGCCAGCAGCCCTCCGGACAGGGCACACTATGGCTACACCTTC
CASSPPDRAHYGYTF
>TRBD1|TRBV5-4|TRBJ1-1|NA|15
TGTGCCAGCAGGGTCGGGGCAGGGGGGGAGACTGAAGCTTTCTTT
CASRVGAGGETEAFF
>NA|TRBV6-6|TRBJ2-7|NA|14
TGTGCCAGCAGTAAAAGACTAGAAGGCTACGAGCAGTACTTC
CASSKRLEGYEQYF
>TRBD1|TRBV15|TRBJ2-7|NA|15
TGTGCCACCAGCAGAGGGACAGGGGGTAACTACGAGCAGTACTTC
CATSRGTGGNYEQYF
>NA|TRBV28|TRBJ1-1|few|13
TGTGCCAGCAGTCCTCTTACAAGGGCTGAAGCTTTCTTT
CASSPLTRAEAFF
>TRBD1|TRBV11-2|TRBJ2-7|NA|13
TGTGCCAGCAGCACGGGACAGTCCTACGAGCAGTACTTC
CASSTGQSYEQYF
>TRBD1|TRBV6-1|TRBJ1-2|few|12
TGTGCCAGCACCCTACAGGGGAATGGCTACACCTTC
CASTLQGNGYTF
>TRBD2|TRBV9|TRBJ2-1|NA|20
TGTGCCAGCAGCCCCCCCGAAGTGTCGGGACTAGCGGGCCTCTACAATGAGCAGTTCTTC
CASSPPEVSGLAGLYNEQFF
>NA|TRBV27|TRBJ1-1|once|13
TGTGCCAGCATGGGTGGGGGGACTATACAAGCTTTCTTT
CASMGGGTIQAFF
>NA|TRBV28|TRBJ1-4|few|15
TGTGCCAGCAGCCGGGGGGGCAGGGCATCTGAAAAACTGTTTTTT
CASSRGGRASEKLFF
>NA|TRBV5-6|TRBJ2-7|NA|11
TGTGCCAGCAGCTTACGCCACGAGCAGTACTTC
CASSLRHEQYF
>NA|TRBV18|TRBJ2-2|NA|12
TGTGCCAGCTCACCTCAAACCGGGGAGCTGTTTTTT
CASSPQTGELFF